This TCR beta chain was retrieved from a study of T cells in Graves' hyperthyroidism and ophthalmopathy. General study results and limits: Expanded thyroid clonotypes (above 0.001) were mostly also found in blood.

To note about this clonotype: Its antigen is as yet unknown.

With V trimmed by 9 bases and J by 4 bases, 15 bases remained unmatched. Looked up from germline, CDR1 is LNHDA and CDR2 is SQIVND (reference sequence). CDR3 length equals 16 residues. Amplification targeted TCR beta CDR3 regions from RNA transcripts. HTBI primers were the set used in a first-round RT-PCR of the TCR CDR3. TCRdb fed the multiplex PCR reads into MiXCR, producing one record per CDR3 protein. Among some 490,000 distinct CDR3 sequences listed, about 20% were seen once. The source of this sequence is a woman in her sixties or seventies with Graves' ophthalmopathy. This rearrangement joins TRBV19 to TRBJ2-5; TRBD2 agrees at 9 bases. The sample comprised blood. The CDR3 here is CASRDSVAGVGETQYF. The CDR3 coding sequence is TGTGCCAGCAGGGATTCCGTAGCGGGAGTGGGAGAGACCCAGTACTTC. Full variable domain (remainder filled in from reference TRBV19 and TRBJ2-5): DGGITQSPKYLFRKEGQNVTLSCEQNLNHDAMYWYRQDPGQGLRLIYYSQIVNDFQKGDIAEGYSVSREKKESFPLTVTSAQKNPTAFYLCASRDSVAGVGETQYFGPGTRLLVL.